The source of this TCR beta chain is a study of blood T cell repertoires in COVID-19. Study background: Both acute and convalescent COVID-19 samples were obtained from the United States, Italy and Spain. The analysed material was cDNA or gDNA that came from T cells, B-cell-depleted T cells, or PBMCs.

This CDR3 comprises 13 residues. V gave up 1 base and J gave up 5 bases, with 9 bases separating them. Germline values: CDR1 SGHVS, CDR2 FQNEAQ. In the authors' methods: Estimates of nucleated cell counts were drawn from the amplification of reference gene primers. Here immunoSEQ multiplex PCR was the method, and the copy in TCRdb shows in-frame clones only, minus some. The D gene and trimming were derived from the DNA, and the V and J assignments and clone size from that table. In the table there are roughly 230,000 clones, around 89% of which are singletons. The sequence was obtained from a man aged 70-80 years with acute or convalescent COVID-19. The chain combines TRBV7-8 with TRBJ2-7, with D uncertain. What was sequenced was peripheral blood. Here the CDR3 reads CASSLDSTDEQYF. The CDR3 DNA reads as TGTGCCAGCAGCTTAGACAGTACCGACGAGCAGTACTTC.